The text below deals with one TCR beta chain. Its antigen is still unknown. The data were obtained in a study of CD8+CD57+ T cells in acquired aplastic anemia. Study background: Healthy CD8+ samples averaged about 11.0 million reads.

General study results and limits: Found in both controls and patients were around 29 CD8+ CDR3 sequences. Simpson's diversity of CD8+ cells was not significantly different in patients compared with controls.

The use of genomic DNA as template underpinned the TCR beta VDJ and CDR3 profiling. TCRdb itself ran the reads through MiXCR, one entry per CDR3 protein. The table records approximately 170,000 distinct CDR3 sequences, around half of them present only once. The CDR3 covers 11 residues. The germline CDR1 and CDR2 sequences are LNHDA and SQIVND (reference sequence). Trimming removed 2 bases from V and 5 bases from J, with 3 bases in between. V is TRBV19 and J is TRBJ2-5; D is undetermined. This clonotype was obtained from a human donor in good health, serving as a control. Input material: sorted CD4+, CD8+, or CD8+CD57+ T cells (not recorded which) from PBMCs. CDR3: CASSIKETQYF. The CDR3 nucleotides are TGTGCCAGTAGTATAAAGGAGACCCAGTACTTC.